This T cell receptor (beta chain) is from a study of vaccination effects on CD4 cells after COVID-19. On the study more broadly: Each person got two doses of an mRNA SARS-CoV-2 vaccine, BNT162b2 or mRNA-1273. The study's findings and limits: Marked clonal contraction was seen in infection- and vaccine-induced clones late after vaccination.

Expansion of antigen-specific CD4+ T cells with viral peptide pools was carried out by the ViraFEST assay before sequencing. An approximately nine-day culture period preceded the isolation of CD4+ T cells. Prior SARS-CoV-2 infection was absent in the vaccine recipients, as shown by negative nucleocapsid antibodies. After about 2 million PBMC were placed in each well, they were cultured with approximately 10 IU/ml IL-2 and roughly 10 ug/ml peptides. As concerns this clone: Its target is unknown.

The germline V and J ends were trimmed by 6 bases and 7 bases, with 21 bases remaining between them. The germline gives CDR1 MDHEN, CDR2 SYDVKM. The CDR3 totals 16 residues. Clones were sequenced by immunoSEQ multiplex PCR, and TCRdb holds only the in-frame ones, with some missing. The sample includes about 68,000 clones, about 80% of them seen just once. This TCR derives from a human donor who received a COVID-19 vaccine. This chain connects TRBV28 to TRBJ1-4; a weak D match, TRBD1 (5 bases). The sample was CD4+ T cells from PBMCs cultured with SARS-CoV-2 spike peptides, taken before COVID-19 vaccination. The CDR3 DNA reads as TGTGCCAGCAGCACCAGGGTCGGGAGGTTGCCTGAAAAACTGTTTTTT. Encoded protein: CASSTRVGRLPEKLFF.